What follows are 16 T cell receptor beta chains derived from one specimen sequenced in a study of shared clonotypes between healthy human individuals. Using immunoSEQ multiplex PCR, the repertoire was profiled, and TCRdb retains in-frame clones only, with some absent. Found here are more than 850,000 clones, 75% to 85% of them singletons; the top ten hold more than 0.45%. The sequencing sample was made of memory CD4+ T cells from PBMCs. Subset: CD45RA-negative fraction. The receptors shown here come from a young man in good health. Some clones in this sample may be carry-over from other donors' samples.

The chain links TRBV27 to TRBJ2-5; D ambiguous. Germline V gene sequence: CDR1 MNHEY, CDR2 SMNVEV (reference sequence). The CDR3 has 13 residues. Trimming pared 3 bases from V and 1 base from J, leaving 6 bases between. CDR3 bases: TGTGCCAGCAGTTTCAACGGCCAAGAGACCCAGTACTTC. Encoded protein: CASSFNGQETQYF.

This clone was seen a handful of times. J is TRBJ2-7 and V is TRBV6-1; 7 bases are shared with TRBD1. This CDR3 has 15 residues. The germline V gene has CDR1 MNHNS and CDR2 SASEGT. The V segment lost 4 bases and the J segment 2 bases; nucleotides outside the gene matches: 8. This chain's CDR3 is CASSVGTANTYEQYF. DNA for the CDR3: TGTGCCAGCAGTGTAGGGACAGCTAACACCTACGAGCAGTACTTC.

The chain links TRBV9 to TRBJ1-4; 8 bases fit TRBD1. This CDR3 has 15 amino acids. Trimming cost V 3 bases and J 8 bases; bases outside gene matches: 9. Germline loops: CDR1 SGDLS, CDR2 YYNGEE. Here the CDR3 DNA reads TGTGCCAGCAGCGGTACAGGGGGATCGAGAGAAAAACTGTTTTTT. Translating it yields CASSGTGGSREKLFF.

The chain joins TRBV11-2 to TRBJ2-3, with D unclear. Germline V CDR1 and CDR2: SGHAT, FQNNGV. There are 13 residues in the CDR3. Trimming took 3 bases from V and 4 from J, leaving 8 bases between them. CDR3 sequence (DNA): TGTGCCAGCAGCTTGGTGGGTCCAGATACGCAGTATTTT. This encodes CASSLVGPDTQYF. Looking up the rest from reference TRBV11-2 and TRBJ2-3 gives the full variable domain: EAGVAQSPRYKIIEKRQSVAFWCNPISGHATLYWYQQILGQGPKLLIQFQNNGVVDDSQLPKDRFSAERLKGVDSTLKIQPAKLEDSAVYLCASSLVGPDTQYFGPGTRLTVL.

The CDR3 region is CASSRAGWYGYTF. The CDR3 DNA reads TGTGCCAGCAGCCGGGCGGGATGGTATGGCTACACCTTC. This chain connects TRBV7-9 to TRBJ1-2; D is uncertain. The CDR3 totals 13 residues. Trimming left V 5 bases short and J 5 bases short, with 12 bases between. Germline V gives CDR1 SEHNR, CDR2 FQNEAQ (reference sequence).

This clone has only a few counts. Within the sample, other DNA sequences also encode this same CDR3. V gene TRBV28 combines with J gene TRBJ1-2, with a possible D match to TRBD1 (5 bases). This CDR3 is built from 14 residues. Germline assignment: CDR1 MDHEN and CDR2 SYDVKM. Between the trimmed V and J ends, which lost 3 bases and 4 bases, there was a span of 12 bases. CDR3 DNA sequence: TGTGCCAGCAGTTTGGGGGGTCTGGGCTATGGCTACACCTTC. It specifies CASSLGGLGYGYTF.

This clone was detected once. The chain links TRBV7-3 to TRBJ2-1; either TRBD1 or TRBD2 may fit D (5 bases each). The CDR3 has 16 residues. The V gene's germline CDR1 is SGHTA and CDR2 FQGTGA. The V end was cut by 5 bases, the J end by 7 bases, with 21 bases between. The CDR3 nucleotides read TGTGCCAGCAGCCCCACCGGGACCCTCACGGGTAATGAGCAGTTCTTC. Translated: CASSPTGTLTGNEQFF.

The chain recombines TRBV28 with TRBJ1-1; D possibly corresponds to TRBD1 (6 bases). Germline V gene data show CDR1 as MDHEN and CDR2 as SYDVKM. The CDR3 runs 15 residues. V lost 5 bases, J lost 0 bases, and 13 bases lay in between. In DNA form, the CDR3 reads TGTGCCAGCAGTCCCCTCAGGGGAATGAACACTGAAGCTTTCTTT. Amino acids: CASSPLRGMNTEAFF.

As to this clone: This may be a read error, as it is one base from a much larger clone. This chain connects TRBV5-6 to TRBJ2-1, with unresolved D. The CDR3 has 15 amino acids. The V and J ends lost 1 base and 3 bases respectively, with 11 bases between them. Germline V gene data show CDR1 as SGHDT and CDR2 as YYEEEE. CDR3 in DNA: TGTGCCAGCAGCTTGTCGCAGGAGTTCTACAATGAGCAGTTCTTC. Its translation is CASSLSQEFYNEQFF. The whole variable domain, filled in from reference TRBV5-6 and TRBJ2-1, reads DAGVTQSPTHLIKTRGQQVTLRCSPKSGHDTVSWYQQALGQGPQFIFQYYEEEERQRGNFPDRFSGHQFPNYSSELNVNALLLGDSALYLCASSLSQEFYNEQFFGPGTRLTVL.

V usage is TRBV28 and J usage is TRBJ2-2, with 12 bases aligning to TRBD2. Trimming at V came to 2 bases and at J to 6 bases, leaving 4 bases not matched to a gene. In germline, CDR1 is MDHEN, CDR2 SYDVKM. This CDR3 has 16 amino acids. CDR3: CASSLALAGGPGELFF. The CDR3 nucleotides read TGTGCCAGCAGTTTAGCACTAGCGGGAGGACCCGGGGAGCTGTTTTTT.

J is TRBJ2-6 and V is TRBV7-2; D not certain. Germline V CDR1 and CDR2: SGHTA, FQGNSA. Trimming stripped 1 base from V and 0 bases from J, with 16 bases between. This CDR3 has 19 residues. For the CDR3, the DNA is TGTGCCAGCAGCTTAGTCGGGTGGCCAGGCAACTCTGGGGCCAACGTCCTGACTTTC. Translation gives CASSLVGWPGNSGANVLTF.

The chain carries TRBV7-6 and TRBJ1-2; TRBD1 might be the D (6 bases). Germline CDR1 and CDR2: SGHVS and FNYEAQ. V lost 5 bases and J lost 1, with 11 bases in between. The CDR3 loop spans 14 amino acids. CDR3 region: CASSPGGGNYGYTF. CDR3 sequence (DNA): TGTGCCAGCAGCCCTGGGGGCGGTAACTATGGCTACACCTTC.

This clone was counted once. V is TRBV6-5 and J is TRBJ2-1, with 9 bases identical to TRBD2. The trim removed 7 bases at V and 1 base at J, leaving 5 bases unmatched. CDR1 is MNHEY, CDR2 SVGAGI, per germline. The CDR3 consists of 15 residues. The CDR3 nucleotides read TGTGCCAGCAAATTAGCGGGAGCGTCCTACAATGAGCAGTTCTTC. Protein: CASKLAGASYNEQFF.

Details on this clone: The identical CDR3 is also encoded by other nucleotide sequences in the sample. This chain joins TRBV15 and TRBJ1-3; D remains unclear. Germline CDR1 reads LNHNV; CDR2 reads YYDKDF (reference sequence). This CDR3 is 13 amino acids long. The V end was cut by 0 bases, the J end by 4 bases, with 4 bases between. CDR3 region: CATSRDPGNTIYF. Written as DNA, the CDR3 is TGTGCCACCAGCAGAGATCCAGGAAACACCATATATTTT.

V usage is TRBV29-1 and J usage is TRBJ1-1; TRBD1 agrees at 9 bases. Trimming removed 6 bases from V and 3 bases from J; junction bases left unmatched: 2. Germline CDR1 and CDR2: SQVTM and ANQGSEA. The CDR3 sequence is 12 residues long. CDR3 DNA sequence: TGCAGCGTGGACAGGGGATACACTGAAGCTTTCTTT. This gives the protein CSVDRGYTEAFF.

The V call is TRBV6-9, the J call TRBJ2-5, with TRBD1 matching over 9 bases. The J call may be mistaken, given a closer DNA end match to TRBJ2-7. The germline V gene encodes CDR1 MNHGY and CDR2 SVAAGI. The CDR3 runs to 15 residues. The CDR3 sequence: CASSYSRGQGDEQYF. The CDR3 DNA reads as TGTGCCAGCAGTTATTCGCGGGGACAGGGCGACGAGCAGTACTTC.